The sequence of this T cell receptor beta chain was determined in a study of CD8+CD57+ T cells in acquired aplastic anemia. Both TCR beta VDJ combination and CDR3 sequence profiling were carried out. Genomic DNA was the template for this profiling. MiXCR was run by TCRdb on the reads, yielding one entry per CDR3 protein. The top ten hold approximately 3.8% of the sample, which has hundreds of thousands of distinct CDR3 sequences, 65% to 75% seen once. A note on this clonotype: Relative to the germline gene, one junction end is altered; a read error may explain this.

Germline V CDR1 and CDR2: SGHVS, FNYEAQ. The CDR3 covers 13 residues. The sequenced material came from sorted CD4+, CD8+, or CD8+CD57+ T cells (not recorded which) from PBMCs. The sequence was collected from a human donor in good health, serving as a control. The V call is TRBV7-6, the J call TRBJ1-5; the D is unclear. This CDR3 is CASRLGGNQPQHF. CDR3 DNA: TGTGCCAGCAGGTTAGGAGGGAACCAGCCCCAGCATTTT. The whole variable domain, remainder taken from reference TRBV7-6 and TRBJ1-5, is GAGVSQSPRYKVTKRGQDVALRCDPISGHVSLYWYRQALGQGPEFLTYFNYEAQQDKSGLPNDRFSAERPEGSISTLTIQRTEQRDSAMYRCASRLGGNQPQHFGDGTRLSIL.